The 23 T cell receptor beta chains given below trace back to one sample, sequenced in a study of control samples from healthy donors and cancer patients. Method: immunoSEQ multiplex PCR; TCRdb's copy keeps in-frame clones and lacks some. This table has under 150,000 clones, 85% to 90% appearing once. The source material was PBMCs. These receptors all come from a woman in her forties or fifties with colorectal cancer.

The V call is TRBV19, the J call TRBJ1-2; TRBD1 aligns across 9 bases. Per the germline V gene, CDR1 is LNHDA and CDR2 is SQIVND (reference sequence). The CDR3 covers 16 residues. Trimming removed 6 bases from V and 4 bases from J; junction bases left unmatched: 12. DNA of the CDR3: TGTGCCAGTAGGGAGCAGGGACAGGGAATGGCCTATGGCTACACCTTC. Its protein product is CASREQGQGMAYGYTF.

About this clone itself: This specimen includes other DNA sequences encoding the same CDR3. This chain joins TRBV28 and TRBJ2-7, with D hard to call. V gave up 4 bases and J gave up 4 bases, with 5 bases separating them. Germline V gene sequence: CDR1 MDHEN, CDR2 SYDVKM. The CDR3 is made up of 11 amino acids. CDR3 coding DNA: TGTGCCAGCAGTTCTCGATACGAGCAGTACTTC. Protein sequence: CASSSRYEQYF.

The chain combines TRBV13 with TRBJ2-2; D gene ambiguous. V was trimmed by 6 bases and J by 7 bases, leaving 12 bases between them. CDR1 PRHDT and CDR2 FYEKMQ come from the germline V gene (reference sequence). The CDR3 runs to 13 residues. The CDR3 nucleotides are TGTGCCAGCAGTCGGAACAGTGACGGGGAGCTGTTTTTT. Protein sequence: CASSRNSDGELFF. Supplemented by reference TRBV13 and TRBJ2-2, the full variable domain reads AAGVIQSPRHLIKEKRETATLKCYPIPRHDTVYWYQQGPGQDPQFLISFYEKMQSDKGSIPDRFSAQQFSDYHSELNMSSLELGDSALYFCASSRNSDGELFFGEGSRLTVL.

The genes are TRBV20-1 and TRBJ1-2; 8 bases fit TRBD1. The CDR3 spans 11 residues. Germline CDR1 is DFQATT and CDR2 is SNEGSKA (reference sequence). With V trimmed by 6 bases and J by 8 bases, 5 bases remained unmatched. The DNA for the CDR3 is TGCAGTGCCGCAGGGGGCGGGGGCTACACCTTC. Its protein product is CSAAGGGGYTF.

V is TRBV10-1 and J is TRBJ2-5; 14 nucleotides agree with TRBD2. Trimming took 2 bases from V and 2 from J; bases not matched to a gene: 1. The germline V gene encodes CDR1 WNHNN and CDR2 SYGVQD (reference sequence). The CDR3 has 16 amino acids. CDR3 amino acids: CASSEGLAGGQETQYF. The CDR3 nucleotides are TGCGCCAGCAGTGAGGGACTAGCGGGGGGACAAGAGACCCAGTACTTC.

The chain links TRBV25-1 to TRBJ2-1; D gene unclear. Deletions cut 4 bases from V and 4 bases from J, with 14 bases between. The CDR3 loop spans 15 amino acids. Germline V gene lookup returns CDR1 MGHDK and CDR2 SYGVNS. The CDR3 DNA reads TGTGCCAGCAGTGGCTCGGGCCAGCCGTACAATGAGCAGTTCTTC. It encodes CASSGSGQPYNEQFF. The full variable domain, rest sourced from reference TRBV25-1 and TRBJ2-1, is EADIYQTPRYLVIGTGKKITLECSQTMGHDKMYWYQQDPGMELHLIHYSYGVNSTEKGDLSSESTVSRIRTEHFPLTLESARPSHTSQYLCASSGSGQPYNEQFFGPGTRLTVL.

The genes are TRBV5-1 and TRBJ2-6, with no clear D. This CDR3 comprises 14 residues. Germline V gene sequence: CDR1 SGHRS, CDR2 YFSETQ. The V end was cut by 4 bases, the J end by 0 bases, with 5 bases between. As DNA, the CDR3 is TGCGCCAGCAGCCGGAGCTCTGGGGCCAACGTCCTGACTTTC. Its translation is CASSRSSGANVLTF.

The chain couples TRBV6-5 to TRBJ2-6, with D perhaps being TRBD1 or TRBD2 (6 bases each). V lost 5 bases and J 2 bases, leaving 10 bases between the germline ends. Germline values: CDR1 MNHEY, CDR2 SVGAGI. This CDR3 has 15 amino acids. Here the CDR3 reads CASSPEGAGANVLTF. The CDR3 DNA follows: TGTGCCAGCAGTCCGGAGGGGGCTGGGGCCAACGTCCTGACTTTC.

This clone showed up just once. This chain uses TRBV9 with TRBJ1-6; 7 bases align to TRBD1. Germline lookup yields CDR1 SGDLS and CDR2 YYNGEE. The CDR3 consists of 15 residues. J gave up 10 bases and V 4 bases, and 11 bases lay outside the gene matches. The CDR3 sequence: CASSLIDREFSPLHF. The CDR3 bases are TGTGCCAGCAGCCTCATTGACAGGGAATTCTCACCCCTCCACTTT.

The table lists this clone with a count of one. The J gene is TRBJ1-6, the V gene TRBV5-1; 12 bases are a match to TRBD1. V trimming: 4 bases; J trimming: 8 bases; junction bases outside the gene matches: 7. CDR1 and CDR2 from the germline V gene are SGHRS and YFSETQ. The CDR3 length is 16 residues. As DNA, the CDR3 is TGCGCCAGCAGCCTAACCCGGGACAGGGGGCATTCACCCCTCCACTTT. Residues: CASSLTRDRGHSPLHF.

As for this clone: Its ends do not fully match the called genes, so a read error is possible. The rearrangement joins TRBV29-1 to TRBJ2-3; D uncertain. The CDR3 length is 13 residues. CDR1 SQVTM and CDR2 ANQGSEA come from the germline V gene. CDR3 DNA: TGCAGCGTCGAAGGCGGCAGCACAGATACGCAGTATTTT. Its protein product is CSVEGGSTDTQYF.

The chain employs TRBV7-9 and TRBJ2-1, with D possibly TRBD2 on 5 matching bases. V was cut by 5 bases and J by 0 bases, with 14 bases left in between. In germline, CDR1 is SEHNR, CDR2 FQNEAQ (reference sequence). CDR3 length: 16 residues. The CDR3 loop reads CASSGTSGSSYNEQFF. CDR3 in DNA: TGTGCCAGCAGCGGAACCTCGGGGAGCTCCTACAATGAGCAGTTCTTC.

The chain has TRBV27 and TRBJ1-1; no clear D gene. The CDR3 totals 13 residues. V lost 2 bases and J 4 bases, leaving 8 bases between the germline ends. Germline CDR1 reads MNHEY; CDR2 reads SMNVEV (reference sequence). The CDR3 sequence: CASSLGSATEAFF. As DNA, the CDR3 is TGTGCCAGCAGTTTAGGGTCAGCCACTGAAGCTTTCTTT.

This clone appeared a single time. This CDR3 is CATSYRTGVNIQYF. CDR3 DNA: TGTGCCACCTCGTACCGAACAGGGGTAAACATTCAGTACTTC. This chain uses TRBV6-6 with TRBJ2-4, with TRBD1 matching over 7 bases. Looked up from germline, CDR1 is MNHNY and CDR2 is SVGAGI (reference sequence). V was clipped by 10 bases and J by 6 bases; unmatched bases: 12. This CDR3 is built from 14 residues.

The J gene is TRBJ1-3, the V gene TRBV29-1; D remains unclear. The germline V gene has CDR1 SQVTM and CDR2 ANQGSEA. This CDR3 has 12 residues. Trimming stripped 4 bases from V and 8 bases from J, with 12 bases between. In DNA form, the CDR3 reads TGCAGCGTTGGGATTAGCGGGGACACCATATATTTT. Translation: CSVGISGDTIYF.

DNA for the CDR3: TGTGCCAGCACAATCCAGAAGCCTTTAGGGGGGATGGATGGCTACACCTTC. It translates to CASTIQKPLGGMDGYTF. The J gene is TRBJ1-2, the V gene TRBV28, with a weak D call TRBD1 (6 bases). Germline values: CDR1 MDHEN, CDR2 SYDVKM. V was pared by 7 bases and J by 6 bases, with 27 bases between. The CDR3 spans 17 residues.

The V call is TRBV28, the J call TRBJ2-1; D is perhaps TRBD2 (5 bases). CDR1 is MDHEN, CDR2 SYDVKM, per germline. V was clipped by 5 bases and J by 7 bases, with 21 bases between them. CDR3 length: 16 residues. The CDR3 loop is CASSTPGRAGENEQFF. DNA of the CDR3: TGTGCCAGCAGTACCCCAGGCCGGGCCGGGGAGAATGAGCAGTTCTTC.

The J gene is TRBJ1-1, the V gene TRBV5-1; 8 bases fit TRBD1. V lost 3 bases and J lost 4; bases outside the gene matches: 5. Germline CDR1 reads SGHRS; CDR2 reads YFSETQ. The CDR3 contains 14 residues. The CDR3 is CASSSGQGGTEAFF. CDR3 sequence (DNA): TGCGCCAGCAGCTCAGGACAGGGTGGCACTGAAGCTTTCTTT.

V is TRBV5-1 and J is TRBJ1-5, with D possibly matching TRBD1 (5 bases). The CDR3 sequence is 14 residues long. V was pared by 2 bases and J by 9 bases, with 15 bases between. Germline CDR1 reads SGHRS; CDR2 reads YFSETQ. DNA for the CDR3: TGCGCCAGCAGCTTAGTGGGGAGCGGGGGGCCCCAGCATTTT. Its translation: CASSLVGSGGPQHF.

The rearrangement joins TRBV11-2 to TRBJ1-1; 7 positions match TRBD1. Germline CDR1 reads SGHAT; CDR2 reads FQNNGV. The length of the CDR3 is 14 residues. Germline trimming cut 6 bases from V and 1 base from J; bases unmatched to any gene: 5. CDR3 DNA: TGTGCCAGCAGTCCGACAGGGAGGAACACTGAAGCTTTCTTT. This codes for CASSPTGRNTEAFF. Together with reference TRBV11-2 and TRBJ1-1, the CDR3 gives the full variable domain: EAGVAQSPRYKIIEKRQSVAFWCNPISGHATLYWYQQILGQGPKLLIQFQNNGVVDDSQLPKDRFSAERLKGVDSTLKIQPAKLEDSAVYLCASSPTGRNTEAFFGQGTRLTVV.

This chain connects TRBV30 to TRBJ1-2, with no clear D. V gave up 0 bases and J gave up 6 bases, with 8 bases separating them. The CDR3 totals 12 residues. Germline lookup yields CDR1 GTSNPN and CDR2 SVGIG (reference sequence). The CDR3 is CAWSVQAHGYTF. CDR3 sequence (DNA): TGTGCCTGGAGTGTGCAGGCGCATGGCTACACCTTC. The full variable domain, its missing parts supplied by reference TRBV30 and TRBJ1-2, is SQTIHQWPATLVQPVGSPLSLECTVEGTSNPNLYWYRQAAGRGLQLLFYSVGIGQISSEVPQNLSASRPQDRQFILSSKKLLLSDSGFYLCAWSVQAHGYTFGSGTRLTVV.

The rearrangement joins TRBV2 to TRBJ1-4; unclear D gene. Trimming left V 1 base short and J 7 bases short, with 10 bases between. The CDR3 consists of 14 residues. CDR1 and CDR2 from the germline V gene are SNHLY and FYNNEI. The CDR3 reads CASSEEAGSEKLFF. The CDR3, as DNA: TGTGCCAGCAGTGAAGAGGCAGGTTCTGAAAAACTGTTTTTT. Complete variable domain (other parts from reference TRBV2 and TRBJ1-4): EPEVTQTPSHQVTQMGQEVILRCVPISNHLYFYWYRQILGQKVEFLVSFYNNEISEKSEIFDDQFSVERPDGSNFTLKIRSTKLEDSAMYFCASSEEAGSEKLFFGSGTQLSVL.

A single count supports this clone. The chain links TRBV28 to TRBJ1-1, with D maybe TRBD1 (5 bases). The CDR3 is 15 residues long. Trimming shortened V by 6 bases and J by 0 bases, and 14 bases separated the two germline ends. Per germline, CDR1 MDHEN and CDR2 SYDVKM. The CDR3 is CASRPLGGMNTEAFF. In nucleotides, the CDR3 is TGTGCCAGCAGACCCTTGGGGGGTATGAACACTGAAGCTTTCTTT.